The 27 T cell receptor beta chains in this list originate from one sample, sequenced in a study of identical twins. TCRdb processed the 5' RACE reads anew with MiXCR; each CDR3 protein has one entry. The sample has around 960,000 distinct CDR3 sequences, roughly an eighth seen once. These data also formed part of another study, on yellow fever vaccine responses in identical twins.

The sample taken for sequencing was PBMCs. The receptors were sampled from a woman aged 18-29 years in good health.

This clonotype came up a few times. This rearrangement joins TRBV6-5 to TRBJ1-3; the D gene is possibly TRBD1 (5 bases). Trimming pared 4 bases from V and 0 bases from J, leaving 13 bases between. From germline, CDR1 is MNHEY and CDR2 SVGAGI. The CDR3 contains 16 residues. DNA for the CDR3: TGTGCCAGCAGTTCTTCAACAGGCCCCTCTGGAAACACCATATATTTT. Amino acids: CASSSSTGPSGNTIYF.

This clonotype was picked up many times. This sequence joins TRBV7-8 and TRBJ2-7; TRBD2 aligns across 11 bases. The germline V gene encodes CDR1 SGHVS and CDR2 FQNEAQ. CDR3 length equals 16 residues. Losses at the gene ends were 0 bases for V and 3 bases for J; bases not matched to a gene: 4. The CDR3 DNA reads TGTGCCAGCAGCTTAGCGTTTACTAGCGGGGGCTACGAGCAGTACTTC. Its protein is CASSLAFTSGGYEQYF.

This clonotype was seen a handful of times. The CDR3 protein is CASSPSAANEKLFF. For the CDR3, the DNA is TGTGCCAGCAGCCCCTCAGCGGCTAATGAAAAACTGTTTTTT. The chain is built from TRBV3-1 and TRBJ1-4, with D unclear. Germline CDR1 is LGHDT and CDR2 is YNNKEL (reference sequence). This CDR3 contains 14 residues. Trimming left V 4 bases short and J 3 bases short, with 9 bases between.

This clonotype was recorded many times. V usage is TRBV28 and J usage is TRBJ2-7, with 9 nucleotides matching TRBD1. This CDR3 contains 15 residues. V gave up 4 bases and J gave up 2 bases; unmatched junction bases: 6. CDR1 is MDHEN, CDR2 SYDVKM, per germline. The CDR3 region is CASSYTGGKTYEQYV. CDR3 sequence (DNA): TGTGCCAGCAGTTATACAGGGGGCAAGACCTACGAGCAGTACGTC.

The rearrangement joins TRBV2 to TRBJ2-7; possible D gene TRBD1, 5 bases. Trimming took 4 bases from V and 3 from J, leaving 16 bases between them. The CDR3 loop spans 15 amino acids. Per the germline V gene, CDR1 is SNHLY and CDR2 is FYNNEI. Here the CDR3 DNA reads TGTGCCAGCAGTGCGAGGACAACCGCCTTCTACGAGCAGTACTTC. Its protein is CASSARTTAFYEQYF.

This chain uses TRBV20-1 with TRBJ1-4, with unresolved D. Germline V gene data show CDR1 as DFQATT and CDR2 as SNEGSKA (reference sequence). The germline V and J ends were trimmed by 0 bases and 0 bases, with 5 bases remaining between them. The CDR3 extends over 14 amino acids. The CDR3 region has the DNA TGCAGTGCTAGAGAACAGCCAACTAATGAAAAACTGTTTTTT. Residues: CSAREQPTNEKLFF.

This clonotype was counted many times. The J gene is TRBJ2-7, the V gene TRBV21-1. TRBV21-1 is deemed a pseudogene. The CDR3 has 12 residues. The CDR3 reads CASSKGTYEQYF. Written as DNA, the CDR3 is TGTGCCAGCAGCAAAGGAACCTACGAGCAGTACTTC.

Only a few counts were recorded for this clonotype. The CDR3 region is CASSLAERTRRIDTQYF. In DNA, the CDR3 is TGTGCCAGCAGCTTAGCGGAAAGGACTAGAAGAATAGATACGCAGTATTTT. The rearrangement uses TRBV7-2 and TRBJ2-3; 7 bases align to TRBD2. Trimming at V came to 0 bases and at J to 5 bases, leaving 11 bases not matched to a gene. The CDR3 sequence is 17 residues long. Germline CDR1 and CDR2: SGHTA and FQGNSA.

The chain is built from TRBV5-1 and TRBJ1-1, with 9 bases lining up with TRBD1. The germline V gene encodes CDR1 SGHRS and CDR2 YFSETQ. The V and J ends lost 3 bases and 4 bases, in that order; junction bases with no gene match: 7. The CDR3 is 15 amino acids. The CDR3 DNA sequence: TGCGCCAGCAGCTCCGGGACAGGGTCTTTCACTGAAGCTTTCTTT. It codes for CASSSGTGSFTEAFF.

The chain is built from TRBV28 and TRBJ2-3; 10 nucleotides match TRBD2. Looked up from germline, CDR1 is MDHEN and CDR2 is SYDVKM. The length of the CDR3 is 20 residues. V was pared by 7 bases and J by 0 bases, with 19 bases of the junction left unmatched. The CDR3: CASTARSAGGVGSSTDTQYF. The CDR3 coding sequence is TGTGCCAGCACCGCCCGGTCAGCGGGAGGGGTGGGATCTAGCACAGATACGCAGTATTTT.

This clonotype was counted ten times or more. The chain recombines TRBV5-1 with TRBJ1-5; D call uncertain. CDR3 length equals 13 residues. Trimming cost V 6 bases and J 1 base, with 8 bases left between them. Germline V gene sequence: CDR1 SGHRS, CDR2 YFSETQ. CDR3 bases: TGCGCCAGCATTTCGGACAGCAATCAGCCCCAGCATTTT. It encodes CASISDSNQPQHF. Full variable domain (remainder filled in from reference TRBV5-1 and TRBJ1-5): KAGVTQTPRYLIKTRGQQVTLSCSPISGHRSVSWYQQTPGQGLQFLFEYFSETQRNKGNFPGRFSGRQFSNSRSEMNVSTLELGDSALYLCASISDSNQPQHFGDGTRLSIL.

This clonotype turned up a few times. V and J are TRBV9 and TRBJ2-7, with 7 bases that match TRBD2. CDR3 length: 14 amino acids. The junction had 10 bases not matched to a gene; V was cut back by 3 bases and J by 7 bases. Germline V gene lookup returns CDR1 SGDLS and CDR2 YYNGEE. Here the CDR3 reads CASSAEPAGREQYF. In DNA, the CDR3 is TGTGCCAGCAGCGCAGAGCCAGCGGGGAGGGAGCAGTACTTC.

CDR3 sequence (DNA): TGCAGTGCTAGCCCTCCTGCCAGGCTAGCGGGATTTTCCTACGAGCAGTACTTC. This codes for CSASPPARLAGFSYEQYF. The chain combines TRBV20-1 with TRBJ2-7; TRBD2 agrees at 9 bases. Germline V gene sequence: CDR1 DFQATT, CDR2 SNEGSKA (reference sequence). The CDR3 is 18 amino acids. With V trimmed by 3 bases and J by 1 base, 16 bases remained unmatched.

The sample holds a few counts of this clonotype. The chain is built from TRBV6-1 and TRBJ1-5; D is perhaps TRBD1 (5 bases). The V end was cut by 5 bases, the J end by 3 bases, with 11 bases between. The V gene's germline CDR1 is MNHNS and CDR2 SASEGT. The CDR3 sequence is 14 residues long. The CDR3 sequence: CASSHGGYNQPQHF. The CDR3 DNA is TGTGCCAGCAGTCATGGGGGGTACAATCAGCCCCAGCATTTT.

In the case of this clonotype: A much larger clone sits a single nucleotide away, making a read error possible. V and J are TRBV11-3 and TRBJ1-1, with unresolved D. V was clipped by 4 bases and J by 3 bases, with 15 bases between them. CDR3 length equals 15 residues. CDR1 SGHNT and CDR2 YENEEA come from the germline V gene. CDR3 DNA: TGTGCCAGCAGCTCAAAGGGCACCCTGGACACTGAAGCTTTCTTT. Its translation is CASSSKGTLDTEAFF.

The chain employs TRBV11-2 and TRBJ2-1; 8 bases agree with TRBD2. The CDR3 has 16 amino acids. Germline V CDR1 and CDR2: SGHAT, FQNNGV. V dropped 2 bases and J dropped 2; count of bases not matched to a gene: 5. The CDR3 nucleotides read TGTGCCAGCAGCTTATATAGCGGGGCAACCTACAATGAGCAGTTCTTC. It translates to CASSLYSGATYNEQFF. Full variable domain (missing parts from reference TRBV11-2 and TRBJ2-1): EAGVAQSPRYKIIEKRQSVAFWCNPISGHATLYWYQQILGQGPKLLIQFQNNGVVDDSQLPKDRFSAERLKGVDSTLKIQPAKLEDSAVYLCASSLYSGATYNEQFFGPGTRLTVL.

This clonotype was observed a single time. The V and J genes are TRBV6-1 and TRBJ1-2, with 7 bases identical to TRBD1. The junction had 5 bases not matched to a gene; V was cut back by 6 bases and J by 1 base. From germline, CDR1 is MNHNS and CDR2 SASEGT. The CDR3 is 14 residues long. The CDR3 protein is CASRTDRINYGYTF. DNA of the CDR3: TGTGCCAGCAGAACGGACAGGATTAACTATGGCTACACCTTC.

This clonotype occurred a few times. This sequence joins TRBV28 and TRBJ2-1; either TRBD1 or TRBD2 may fit D (6 bases each). CDR3 size: 16 residues. The V gene lost 4 bases and the J gene lost 4 bases, with 17 bases spanning the gap. From germline, CDR1 is MDHEN and CDR2 SYDVKM. The CDR3 DNA reads as TGTGCCAGCAGTTCCCCGGGGGCGGGGATTTACAATGAGCAGTTCTTC. It yields the protein CASSSPGAGIYNEQFF.

The sample holds many counts of this clonotype. This chain connects TRBV5-6 to TRBJ1-2, with D uncertain. CDR1 and CDR2 from the germline V gene are SGHDT and YYEEEE. The CDR3 has 12 amino acids. The V and J ends lost 4 bases and 2 bases respectively, with 6 bases between them. The CDR3 protein is CASSVDNYGYTF. CDR3 sequence (DNA): TGTGCCAGCAGCGTGGACAACTATGGCTACACCTTC.

The chain uses TRBV7-2 and TRBJ1-5; D gene ambiguous. The germline gives CDR1 SGHTA, CDR2 FQGNSA. The CDR3 has 14 residues. Trimming removed 5 bases from V and 2 bases from J, with 10 bases in between. In DNA, the CDR3 is TGTGCCAGCAGCCTTAACAAGGGCAATCAGCCCCAGCATTTT. This encodes CASSLNKGNQPQHF.

In this sample, this clonotype turned up many times. V is TRBV6-1 and J is TRBJ2-2; tentative D call: TRBD2 (6 bases). Germline CDR1 reads MNHNS; CDR2 reads SASEGT. This CDR3 has 16 amino acids. V lost 3 bases, J lost 5 bases, and 16 bases lay in between. The CDR3 DNA sequence: TGTGCCAGCAGTGACCAAGGACTACCGGGGACCGGGGAGCTGTTTTTT. It codes for CASSDQGLPGTGELFF.

This clonotype was seen only a few times. The V gene is TRBV12-3 or TRBV12-4, the J gene TRBJ2-5; 7 bases match TRBD2. Trimming took 5 bases from V and 2 from J; bases not matched to a gene: 8. The CDR3 contains 15 residues. In nucleotides, the CDR3 is TGTGCCAGCAGTCAGGGACTACACATACAAGAGACCCAGTACTTC. Translated: CASSQGLHIQETQYF.

The sample holds many counts of this clonotype. The chain uses TRBV20-1 and TRBJ1-1; 9 positions match TRBD1. The ends lost 5 bases at V and 1 base at J; junction bases unmatched: 2. CDR1 and CDR2 from the germline V gene are DFQATT and SNEGSKA (reference sequence). The length of the CDR3 is 13 residues. This chain's CDR3 is CSAPGQGNTEAFF. CDR3 nucleotides: TGCAGTGCTCCGGGACAGGGGAACACTGAAGCTTTCTTT.

The rearrangement uses TRBV6-1 and TRBJ2-5, with D possibly being TRBD1 or TRBD2 (5 bases each). The germline gives CDR1 MNHNS, CDR2 SASEGT. The CDR3 totals 14 residues. V shed 1 base and J shed 9 bases, with 15 bases lying between them. The chain's CDR3 is CASSEVGPPVAQYF. CDR3 nucleotide sequence: TGTGCCAGCAGTGAAGTGGGACCTCCTGTGGCCCAGTACTTC.

This clonotype showed up just a few times. V usage is TRBV20-1 and J usage is TRBJ1-6, with D hard to call. Germline loops: CDR1 DFQATT, CDR2 SNEGSKA (reference sequence). V dropped 3 bases and J dropped 5 bases, with 17 bases sitting between them. This CDR3 contains 16 residues. CDR3 nucleotides: TGCAGTGCTAGTCACCAGGCCCAGAAGAATAATTCACCCCTCCACTTT. This sequence encodes CSASHQAQKNNSPLHF.

In this sample, this clonotype turned up a few times. The chain employs TRBV6-1 and TRBJ1-6, with TRBD1 as a possible D gene (6 bases). Trimming stripped 6 bases from V and 6 bases from J, with 12 bases between. The length of the CDR3 is 14 residues. Germline V gives CDR1 MNHNS, CDR2 SASEGT. CDR3 protein: CASSETGVNSPLHF. In DNA, the CDR3 is TGTGCCAGCAGCGAGACAGGAGTTAATTCACCCCTCCACTTT.

This clonotype appeared a few times. The rearrangement joins TRBV12-3 or TRBV12-4 to TRBJ2-3; TRBD2 aligns across 12 bases. CDR3 length: 18 amino acids. V shed 6 bases, J shed 1 base, and the junction held 11 bases outside the gene matches. In DNA, the CDR3 is TGTGCCAGCAGCCCTTCACTAGCGGGAGGCCTCGGCACAGATACGCAGTATTTT. Translation: CASSPSLAGGLGTDTQYF.